This T cell receptor beta chain was obtained from a study of identical twins. Template switching added a universal primer site, and cDNA bore unique molecular identifiers. TCRdb independently ran MiXCR on the 5' RACE reads; one entry per CDR3 protein. This sample has approximately 220,000 distinct CDR3 sequences, with about a tenth found just once. This clonotype came up a few times. Its antigen is unknown. Overall study findings and caveats: Conclusions came from cross-sectional statistical analysis, not from following the same donors.

Specimen: memory (CD45RO+) T cells sorted from blood. This sequence was found in a woman aged 18-35 years in good health.

The CDR3 protein is CASSLALAVDEQYF. The CDR3 DNA reads TGTGCCAGCAGCTTAGCCCTAGCGGTCGACGAGCAGTACTTC. V usage is TRBV11-3 and J usage is TRBJ2-7; 7 bases fit TRBD2. Looked up from germline, CDR1 is SGHNT and CDR2 is YENEEA. With V trimmed by 1 base and J by 5 bases, 5 bases remained unmatched. This CDR3 spans 14 amino acids.